These T cell receptor beta chains were read from a single sample in a study of blood T cell repertoires in COVID-19. The method was immunoSEQ multiplex PCR; TCRdb's version includes in-frame clones alone and lacks a portion of them. Altogether about 300,000 clones are present, more than 70% being singletons, with the ten largest covering approximately 1.8%. Sequenced material: peripheral blood. These receptors all stem from a woman in her 30s with COVID-19, enrolled during active disease. Both conserved end residues are part of each CDR3. Fields, in order: clone size, J gene, V gene, D gene, CDR3 protein, CDR3 DNA. D genes are given only for firm matches. Where a row states a size, it is once, few, many or the class of an expanded clone; other rows omit it.

clone size: .; J gene: TRBJ2-5; V gene: TRBV24-1; D gene: .; CDR3 protein: CATSDLSGGKETQYF; CDR3 DNA: TGTGCCACCAGTGATTTGAGTGGCGGGAAAGAGACCCAGTACTTC
clone size: .; J gene: TRBJ1-5; V gene: TRBV12-3/TRBV12-4; D gene: .; CDR3 protein: CASSFPKQPQHF; CDR3 DNA: TGTGCCAGCAGTTTTCCTAAGCAGCCCCAGCATTTT
clone size: few; J gene: TRBJ1-2; V gene: TRBV29-1; D gene: .; CDR3 protein: CSVALAHGYTF; CDR3 DNA: TGCAGCGTTGCGTTGGCCCATGGCTACACCTTC
clone size: .; J gene: TRBJ1-6; V gene: TRBV5-5; D gene: .; CDR3 protein: CASSRTPAASNSPLHF; CDR3 DNA: TGTGCCAGCAGCCGCACCCCGGCGGCCTCCAATTCACCCCTCCACTTT
clone size: .; J gene: TRBJ1-4; V gene: TRBV5-6; D gene: .; CDR3 protein: CASSRPGVDEKLFF; CDR3 DNA: TGTGCCAGCAGCCGACCGGGGGTAGATGAAAAACTGTTTTTT
clone size: .; J gene: TRBJ2-5; V gene: TRBV3-1/TRBV3-2; D gene: .; CDR3 protein: CASSQDVGLAVETQYF; CDR3 DNA: TGTGCCAGCAGCCAAGATGTTGGGCTAGCTGTAGAGACCCAGTACTTC
clone size: few; J gene: TRBJ1-1; V gene: TRBV7-9; D gene: .; CDR3 protein: CASSLVRRGNTEAFF; CDR3 DNA: TGTGCCAGCAGCTTAGTACGGCGGGGGAACACTGAAGCTTTCTTT
clone size: few; J gene: TRBJ1-2; V gene: TRBV4-1; D gene: TRBD1; CDR3 protein: CASSQQTGGGYGYTF; CDR3 DNA: TGCGCCAGCAGCCAACAGACAGGGGGCGGCTATGGCTACACCTTC
clone size: .; J gene: TRBJ2-1; V gene: TRBV5-1; D gene: .; CDR3 protein: CASSFSAGDNEQFF; CDR3 DNA: TGCGCCAGCAGCTTCTCGGCCGGGGACAATGAGCAGTTCTTC
clone size: .; J gene: TRBJ1-4; V gene: TRBV15; D gene: .; CDR3 protein: CATSLTERATNEKLFF; CDR3 DNA: TGTGCCACCAGCTTGACGGAGCGTGCAACTAATGAAAAACTGTTTTTT
clone size: .; J gene: TRBJ2-1; V gene: TRBV27; D gene: .; CDR3 protein: CASSLGASYNEQFF; CDR3 DNA: TGTGCCAGCAGTTTAGGGGCGTCCTACAATGAGCAGTTCTTC
clone size: .; J gene: TRBJ1-2; V gene: TRBV5-1; D gene: .; CDR3 protein: CASSSRTTNYGYTF; CDR3 DNA: TGCGCCAGCAGCTCGAGGACAACAAACTATGGCTACACCTTC
clone size: .; J gene: TRBJ1-4; V gene: TRBV5-1; D gene: .; CDR3 protein: CASSTAATNEKLFF; CDR3 DNA: TGCGCCAGTAGTACAGCGGCTACTAATGAAAAACTGTTTTTT
clone size: .; J gene: TRBJ1-6; V gene: TRBV7-2; D gene: .; CDR3 protein: CASSLGPLSPLHF; CDR3 DNA: TGTGCCAGCAGCTTAGGCCCACTATCACCCCTCCACTTT
clone size: .; J gene: TRBJ2-5; V gene: TRBV3-1/TRBV3-2; D gene: .; CDR3 protein: CASSSQPDRLQETQYF; CDR3 DNA: TGTGCCAGCAGCTCTCAGCCGGATAGACTTCAAGAGACCCAGTACTTC
clone size: .; J gene: TRBJ1-2; V gene: TRBV2; D gene: TRBD1; CDR3 protein: CASSDRDRGQGGYTF; CDR3 DNA: TGTGCCAGCAGCGACCGGGACAGGGGGCAAGGTGGCTACACCTTC
clone size: .; J gene: TRBJ1-4; V gene: TRBV7-9; D gene: TRBD1; CDR3 protein: CASSPTETGGTNEKLFF; CDR3 DNA: TGTGCCAGCAGCCCCACCGAGACAGGGGGAACTAATGAAAAACTGTTTTTT
clone size: .; J gene: TRBJ2-1; V gene: TRBV4-2; D gene: TRBD1; CDR3 protein: CASSQGGQTGLRNEQFF; CDR3 DNA: TGTGCCAGCAGCCAAGGGGGTCAGACAGGGCTTCGCAATGAGCAGTTCTTC
clone size: .; J gene: TRBJ1-1; V gene: TRBV28; D gene: .; CDR3 protein: CASSAPPFGRTEAFF; CDR3 DNA: TGTGCCAGCAGTGCCCCACCGTTTGGGCGCACTGAAGCTTTCTTT
clone size: .; J gene: TRBJ1-2; V gene: TRBV28; D gene: .; CDR3 protein: CATYTGGTNYGYTF; CDR3 DNA: TGTGCCACCTACACCGGAGGAACTAACTATGGCTACACCTTC
clone size: .; J gene: TRBJ2-4; V gene: TRBV20-1; D gene: TRBD1; CDR3 protein: CSASPTGVKNIQYF; CDR3 DNA: TGCAGTGCTAGTCCTACAGGGGTCAAAAACATTCAGTACTTC
clone size: .; J gene: TRBJ2-1; V gene: TRBV12-3/TRBV12-4; D gene: TRBD2; CDR3 protein: CASTRTRYNEQFF; CDR3 DNA: TGTGCCAGCACTCGGACTAGGTACAATGAGCAGTTCTTC
clone size: .; J gene: TRBJ1-1; V gene: TRBV18; D gene: TRBD1; CDR3 protein: CASSSGTGWSTEAFF; CDR3 DNA: TGTGCCAGCTCTTCCGGGACAGGATGGAGCACTGAAGCTTTCTTT
clone size: .; J gene: TRBJ1-4; V gene: TRBV10-3; D gene: TRBD1; CDR3 protein: CAISPGTENEKLFF; CDR3 DNA: TGTGCCATCAGTCCCGGGACAGAGAATGAAAAACTGTTTTTT
clone size: .; J gene: TRBJ2-5; V gene: TRBV24-1; D gene: TRBD1; CDR3 protein: CATSDTGTEETQYF; CDR3 DNA: TGTGCCACCAGTGACACCGGGACAGAAGAGACCCAGTACTTC
clone size: .; J gene: TRBJ1-2; V gene: TRBV19; D gene: TRBD1; CDR3 protein: CASRENGDRVYGYTF; CDR3 DNA: TGTGCCAGTAGAGAGAATGGGGACAGGGTCTATGGCTACACCTTC